Presented here are 25 T cell receptor beta chains from one specimen sequenced in a study of memory CD4+ T cells and cytomegalovirus serostatus. Single viable CD3+CD4+CD8-CD45RO+ cells were sorted as the memory CD4+ T cells. The method was immunoSEQ multiplex PCR; TCRdb's version includes in-frame clones alone and lacks a portion of them. Here the sample spans tens of thousands of clones, roughly 72% being singletons. The sequencing sample was made of memory CD4+ T cells from blood. The receptors stem from an adult in good health and CMV-seronegative.

This clone has a handful of counts. V is TRBV7-9 and J is TRBJ1-2, with D unresolved. The length of the CDR3 is 14 residues. Germline V lookup: CDR1 SEHNR, CDR2 FQNEAQ (reference sequence). With 1 base removed from V and 7 bases from J, the gap between germline ends came to 13 bases. CDR3 amino acids: CASSLVLGAGGYTF. The CDR3 DNA reads as TGTGCCAGCAGCTTAGTTCTGGGTGCGGGTGGCTACACCTTC.

J is TRBJ1-4 and V is TRBV7-2; D gene ambiguous. V was pared by 4 bases and J by 7 bases, with 19 bases between. This CDR3 is built from 16 residues. Germline CDR1 and CDR2: SGHTA and FQGNSA. CDR3 sequence (DNA): TGTGCCAGCAGCTCCTACGCGGGATTTGGGAGTGAAAAACTGTTTTTT. As protein: CASSSYAGFGSEKLFF.

This clone was counted once. This chain connects TRBV4-1 to TRBJ1-3; weak D call: TRBD1 (6 bases). The CDR3 length is 18 residues. Germline lookup yields CDR1 MGHRA and CDR2 YSYEKL. The V gene lost 1 base and the J gene lost 9 bases, with 25 bases spanning the gap. The CDR3 DNA reads TGCGCCAGCAGCCAAGTAGGGACACTTCCCCCAGGAGCGGGCACCATATATTTT. This gives the protein CASSQVGTLPPGAGTIYF.

The chain couples TRBV5-1 to TRBJ2-7; 9 bases align to TRBD1. Per germline, CDR1 SGHRS and CDR2 YFSETQ. The CDR3 totals 17 residues. V shed 0 bases and J 0 bases; nucleotides not matched to a gene: 7. The DNA of the CDR3 is TGCGCCAGCAGCTTGGCCCGGGACAGGGTCGTCTCCTACGAGCAGTACTTC. Protein sequence: CASSLARDRVVSYEQYF.

The genes are TRBV28 and TRBJ1-6; unclear D gene. This CDR3 region has 15 residues. Looked up from germline, CDR1 is MDHEN and CDR2 is SYDVKM. Trimming pared 4 bases from V and 6 bases from J, leaving 13 bases between. CDR3 in amino acids: CASSYPDQFNSPLHF. The CDR3 DNA reads as TGTGCCAGCAGTTACCCGGACCAGTTTAATTCACCCCTCCACTTT.

This rearrangement joins TRBV28 to TRBJ2-6; D remains ambiguous. Germline CDR1 MDHEN, CDR2 SYDVKM. Trimming took 0 bases from V and 0 from J, leaving 3 bases between them. The CDR3 contains 15 residues. Here the CDR3 DNA reads TGTGCCAGCAGTTTATGGGCCTCTGGGGCCAACGTCCTGACTTTC. It encodes CASSLWASGANVLTF. The full variable domain, rest sourced from reference TRBV28 and TRBJ2-6, is DVKVTQSSRYLVKRTGEKVFLECVQDMDHENMFWYRQDPGLGLRLIYFSYDVKMKEKGDIPEGYSVSREKKERFSLILESASTNQTSMYLCASSLWASGANVLTFGAGSRLTVL.

The V and J genes are TRBV5-4 and TRBJ1-2; D is unresolved. Germline-derived CDR1 and CDR2 are SGHNT and YYREEE (reference sequence). V was pared by 0 bases and J by 4 bases, with 16 bases between. The CDR3 covers 16 residues. CDR3 bases: TGTGCCAGCAGCTTGGTTGCCGGAGCTACCTCCTATGGCTACACCTTC. Translating gives CASSLVAGATSYGYTF.

The chain carries TRBV5-4 and TRBJ2-5, with 11 bases lining up with TRBD2. Germline V lookup: CDR1 SGHNT, CDR2 YYREEE (reference sequence). This CDR3 comprises 15 residues. The trim removed 4 bases at V and 5 bases at J, leaving 7 bases unmatched. The CDR3 nucleotides read TGTGCCAGCAGCCCCACTAGCGGGAGTGCCGAGACCCAGTACTTC. As protein: CASSPTSGSAETQYF. Using reference TRBV5-4 and TRBJ2-5 for the parts outside the CDR3, the full variable domain is ETGVTQSPTHLIKTRGQQVTLRCSSQSGHNTVSWYQQALGQGPQFIFQYYREEENGRGNFPPRFSGLQFPNYSSELNVNALELDDSALYLCASSPTSGSAETQYFGPGTRLLVL.

V gene TRBV11-2 combines with J gene TRBJ1-1; the D is unclear. Germline CDR1 is SGHAT and CDR2 is FQNNGV. The CDR3 covers 14 residues. V was shortened by 1 base and J by 2 bases, with 8 bases between the two germline ends. The CDR3 DNA sequence: TGTGCCAGCAGCTTAGGCGGGTTTAACACTGAAGCTTTCTTT. This encodes CASSLGGFNTEAFF. The whole variable domain, remainder taken from reference TRBV11-2 and TRBJ1-1, is EAGVAQSPRYKIIEKRQSVAFWCNPISGHATLYWYQQILGQGPKLLIQFQNNGVVDDSQLPKDRFSAERLKGVDSTLKIQPAKLEDSAVYLCASSLGGFNTEAFFGQGTRLTVV.

The J gene is TRBJ1-3, the V gene TRBV7-2; the D is unclear. This CDR3 spans 13 amino acids. Deletions cut 1 base from V and 4 bases from J, with 5 bases between. Germline V gives CDR1 SGHTA, CDR2 FQGNSA. CDR3 bases: TGTGCCAGCAGCTTAGGTCCCGGAAACACCATATATTTT. It encodes CASSLGPGNTIYF.

The chain couples TRBV19 to TRBJ1-4; D is ambiguous. Germline CDR1 LNHDA, CDR2 SQIVND (reference sequence). The CDR3 has 11 amino acids. V was trimmed by 3 bases and J by 10 bases, leaving 6 bases between them. The CDR3 here is CASSMGRKLFF. CDR3 DNA: TGTGCCAGTAGTATGGGCCGAAAACTGTTTTTT.

The count of this clone is one. The chain has TRBV5-6 and TRBJ2-7, with 9 bases lining up with TRBD1. CDR3 length: 14 amino acids. With V trimmed by 7 bases and J by 1 base, 6 bases remained unmatched. Germline loops: CDR1 SGHDT, CDR2 YYEEEE. CDR3 DNA sequence: TGTGCCAGCGCCCGGACAGGGGAGTCCTACGAGCAGTACTTC. Translating it yields CASARTGESYEQYF.

This clone has only one observation. The V call is TRBV7-9, the J call TRBJ1-3; 9 bases agree with TRBD1. The V and J ends lost 5 bases and 4 bases, in that order; junction bases with no gene match: 9. This CDR3 has 16 residues. Germline CDR1 and CDR2: SEHNR and FQNEAQ (reference sequence). The CDR3 here is CASSQLQGAGGNTIYF. The CDR3 DNA reads as TGTGCCAGCAGCCAACTACAGGGGGCTGGAGGAAACACCATATATTTT.

The CDR3 bases are TGTGCCAGCAGCGGATTTGACAGGGGAGCTGAAGCTTTCTTT. It encodes CASSGFDRGAEAFF. The chain links TRBV9 to TRBJ1-1; 8 nucleotides line up with TRBD1. J was trimmed by 6 bases and V by 3 bases; bases with no gene match: 7. The CDR3 loop spans 14 amino acids. CDR1 SGDLS and CDR2 YYNGEE come from the germline V gene.

J is TRBJ1-1 and V is TRBV9; D gene ambiguous. Germline V gives CDR1 SGDLS, CDR2 YYNGEE. The CDR3 spans 15 residues. Deletions cut 2 bases from V and 3 bases from J, with 14 bases between. The DNA for the CDR3 is TGTGCCAGCAGCGTTGACCCCCGAAGGTACACTGAAGCTTTCTTT. It specifies CASSVDPRRYTEAFF.

The chain recombines TRBV18 with TRBJ1-5, with 8 bases matching TRBD1. J lost 7 bases, V lost 4 bases, and 9 bases had no gene match. The CDR3 is 15 residues long. Germline loops: CDR1 KGHSH, CDR2 LQKENI. The CDR3 region is CASSLTGELKQPQHF. CDR3 coding DNA: TGTGCCAGCTCACTGACAGGGGAATTGAAACAGCCCCAGCATTTT.

The chain recombines TRBV29-1 with TRBJ1-4; D not certain. CDR3 length equals 12 residues. The germline V gene has CDR1 SQVTM and CDR2 ANQGSEA. The germline V and J ends were trimmed by 7 bases and 0 bases, with 6 bases remaining between them. CDR3 sequence reads: CSAGSTNEKLFF. The CDR3 region has the DNA TGCAGCGCAGGTTCAACTAATGAAAAACTGTTTTTT.

This rearrangement joins TRBV20-1 to TRBJ1-2, with no clear D. The V end was cut by 7 bases, the J end by 3 bases, with 6 bases between. Germline V gives CDR1 DFQATT, CDR2 SNEGSKA (reference sequence). CDR3 length: 10 residues. The CDR3 sequence is CSVSYYGYTF. In nucleotides, the CDR3 is TGCAGTGTCTCATACTATGGCTACACCTTC.

This clone was seen just once. The chain is built from TRBV5-6 and TRBJ1-2, with D possibly TRBD1 on 5 matching bases. The V gene's germline CDR1 is SGHDT and CDR2 YYEEEE. V lost 4 bases to trimming and J lost 0 bases, with 7 bases between them. This CDR3 region has 13 residues. CDR3 residues: CASSPTANYGYTF. DNA of the CDR3: TGTGCCAGCAGCCCGACAGCTAACTATGGCTACACCTTC.

This clone was detected once. The chain joins TRBV5-4 to TRBJ2-1, with 10 bases lining up with TRBD1. The J segment lost 10 bases and the V segment lost 4 bases, leaving 11 bases of the junction unmatched. The V gene's germline CDR1 is SGHNT and CDR2 YYREEE (reference sequence). The CDR3 contains 15 residues. CDR3 protein: CASSVRDRGGQEQFF. The DNA for the CDR3 is TGTGCCAGCAGCGTACGGGACAGGGGAGGTCAGGAGCAGTTCTTC. The full variable domain, rest sourced from reference TRBV5-4 and TRBJ2-1, is ETGVTQSPTHLIKTRGQQVTLRCSSQSGHNTVSWYQQALGQGPQFIFQYYREEENGRGNFPPRFSGLQFPNYSSELNVNALELDDSALYLCASSVRDRGGQEQFFGPGTRLTVL.

This clone was recorded a few times. J is TRBJ1-5 and V is TRBV7-8, with D hard to call. The CDR3 is 16 amino acids. Trimming removed 3 bases from V and 2 bases from J, with 14 bases in between. The germline V gene encodes CDR1 SGHVS and CDR2 FQNEAQ. The CDR3 sequence is CASSFLHARGNQPQHF. CDR3 nucleotides: TGTGCCAGCAGCTTCTTACATGCCCGTGGCAATCAGCCCCAGCATTTT.

J is TRBJ1-5 and V is TRBV19, with TRBD1 as a possible D gene (5 bases). In germline, CDR1 is LNHDA, CDR2 SQIVND (reference sequence). The CDR3 length is 17 residues. Trimming cost V 4 bases and J 4 bases, with 20 bases left between them. This CDR3 is CASSTRRRGQGNQPQHF. DNA of the CDR3: TGTGCCAGTAGTACACGACGAAGAGGGCAGGGTAATCAGCCCCAGCATTTT.

The V call is TRBV28, the J call TRBJ2-5; 10 nucleotides match TRBD2. The V gene's germline CDR1 is MDHEN and CDR2 SYDVKM. The CDR3 is 19 amino acids. J gave up 5 bases and V 6 bases, and 21 bases lay outside the gene matches. For the CDR3, the DNA is TGTGCCAGCAGGAAGGAATGGGGGACTAGCGCCTACCGGGAGGAGACCCAGTACTTC. Translating gives CASRKEWGTSAYREETQYF.

The chain has TRBV6-5 and TRBJ1-1, with TRBD1 as a possible D gene (5 bases). CDR1 and CDR2 (germline): MNHEY, SVGAGI. V was cut by 6 bases and J by 4 bases, with 12 bases left in between. The CDR3 is made up of 13 amino acids. The CDR3 here is CASRRGAGTEAFF. The CDR3 coding sequence is TGTGCCAGCAGACGCGGGGCGGGCACTGAAGCTTTCTTT.

The chain recombines TRBV6-5 with TRBJ2-7; 11 nucleotides align to TRBD1. CDR3 length: 15 amino acids. Germline trimming cut 5 bases from V and 4 bases from J; bases unmatched to any gene: 7. Germline lookup yields CDR1 MNHEY and CDR2 SVGAGI. CDR3 loop: CASSPARDRGYEQYF. CDR3 DNA sequence: TGTGCCAGCAGTCCGGCCAGGGACAGGGGGTACGAGCAGTACTTC.